Below, 20 T cell receptor beta chains from the same sample are listed, as sequenced in a study of spatial heterogeneity in lung cancer. Documented time point: sample taken at primary tumor resection. TCRdb analysed the 5' RACE reads with MiXCR anew, one entry per CDR3 protein. The sample shows around 92,000 distinct CDR3 sequences, approximately 12% of them seen only once. Sequenced material: PBMCs, taken at surgery. These receptors were collected from a male donor with early-stage non-small cell lung cancer.

The chain joins TRBV7-2 to TRBJ2-7, with D perhaps matching TRBD1 (6 bases). V was clipped by 0 bases and J by 0 bases, with 9 bases between them. CDR3 length equals 15 residues. The germline gives CDR1 SGHTA, CDR2 FQGNSA. CDR3 in DNA: TGTGCCAGCAGCTTAGCGGGGGCTAGCTCCTACGAGCAGTACTTC. Protein sequence: CASSLAGASSYEQYF.

The chain couples TRBV12-3 or TRBV12-4 to TRBJ2-2; 11 bases align to TRBD1. This CDR3 comprises 16 residues. J gave up 7 bases and V 2 bases, and 6 bases lay outside the gene matches. The CDR3 spells CASSLLDRGRGGELFF. The CDR3 nucleotides are TGTGCCAGCAGTTTATTGGACAGGGGGCGTGGCGGGGAGCTGTTTTTT.

To note about this clonotype: The junction differs from germline at one of its ends, possibly a read error. The chain carries TRBV11-2 and TRBJ2-7; 7 nucleotides line up with TRBD1. CDR3 length: 13 amino acids. In germline, CDR1 is SGHAT, CDR2 FQNNGV. The CDR3 coding sequence is TGTGCCAGCAGCCGGACAGGTAACTACGAGCAGTACTTT. This translates into CASSRTGNYEQYF.

This clonotype was seen ten or more times. The chain links TRBV4-3 to TRBJ2-5; 7 bases are a match to TRBD1. Germline lookup yields CDR1 LGHNA and CDR2 YSLEER. This CDR3 comprises 18 residues. The trim removed 0 bases at V and 1 base at J, leaving 11 bases unmatched. The CDR3: CASSQEAAGTATQETQYF. The CDR3 DNA is TGCGCCAGCAGCCAAGAAGCCGCCGGGACAGCCACCCAAGAGACCCAGTACTTC.

This chain connects TRBV12-3 or TRBV12-4 to TRBJ2-7; D might be TRBD2 (6 bases). The V gene lost 5 bases and the J gene lost 6 bases, with 11 bases spanning the gap. CDR3 length equals 12 residues. The CDR3 loop is CASSPGTFEQYF. The DNA of the CDR3 is TGTGCCAGCAGTCCCGGGACTTTCGAGCAGTACTTC.

Many counts were recorded for this clonotype. The rearrangement joins TRBV28 to TRBJ2-7; 10 bases match TRBD2. In germline, CDR1 is MDHEN, CDR2 SYDVKM. The J segment lost 2 bases and the V segment lost 6 bases, leaving 13 bases of the junction unmatched. The CDR3 has 17 residues. CDR3 nucleotide sequence: TGTGCCAGCAGCTATCTCCCGGGACTAGCGTACACCTACGAGCAGTACTTC. Amino acid sequence: CASSYLPGLAYTYEQYF. Variable domain in full (rest from reference TRBV28 and TRBJ2-7): DVKVTQSSRYLVKRTGEKVFLECVQDMDHENMFWYRQDPGLGLRLIYFSYDVKMKEKGDIPEGYSVSREKKERFSLILESASTNQTSMYLCASSYLPGLAYTYEQYFGPGTRLTVT.

Only a few counts were recorded for this clonotype. This rearrangement joins TRBV10-3 to TRBJ1-5, with unresolved D. Looked up from germline, CDR1 is ENHRY and CDR2 is SYGVKD. CDR3 length: 14 amino acids. The germline V and J ends were trimmed by 5 bases and 1 base, with 9 bases remaining between them. The CDR3 here is CAISRDASNQPQHF. As DNA, the CDR3 is TGTGCCATCAGTCGTGACGCCAGCAATCAGCCCCAGCATTTT.

The chain carries TRBV20-1 and TRBJ1-2; D gene ambiguous. Trimming cost V 0 bases and J 6 bases, with 14 bases left between them. The CDR3 is 14 residues long. The V gene's germline CDR1 is DFQATT and CDR2 SNEGSKA (reference sequence). The CDR3: CSARDSRFSDGYTF. CDR3 coding DNA: TGCAGTGCTAGAGATTCGAGATTCTCGGATGGCTACACCTTC.

This clonotype was counted between two and nine times. The chain is built from TRBV11-2 and TRBJ2-3; D is perhaps TRBD2 (6 bases). CDR1 is SGHAT, CDR2 FQNNGV, per germline. The CDR3 length is 13 residues. V dropped 1 base and J dropped 5 bases, with 7 bases sitting between them. In DNA, the CDR3 is TGTGCCAGCAGCTTAGGAGCGGGAGATACGCAGTATTTT. This translates into CASSLGAGDTQYF.

The chain uses TRBV7-8 and TRBJ2-5; D perhaps matches TRBD2 (5 bases). Germline CDR1 reads SGHVS; CDR2 reads FQNEAQ. This CDR3 is built from 13 residues. The V and J ends lost 1 base and 13 bases respectively, with 16 bases between them. The CDR3 here is CASSLVDGGPAYF. The CDR3 region has the DNA TGTGCCAGCAGCTTAGTGGACGGAGGACCGGCGTACTTC.

This clonotype came up a few times. This sequence joins TRBV18 and TRBJ1-1; the D gene is possibly TRBD1 (5 bases). Germline V lookup: CDR1 KGHSH, CDR2 LQKENI. V was pared by 5 bases and J by 5 bases, with 12 bases between. The CDR3 runs to 13 residues. Written as DNA, the CDR3 is TGTGCCAGCTCAAGGGCAGGGTTAACTGAAGCTTTCTTT. Amino acid sequence: CASSRAGLTEAFF.

This clonotype was detected only a few times. This chain uses TRBV20-1 with TRBJ2-5, with 10 bases matching TRBD2. Germline CDR1 reads DFQATT; CDR2 reads SNEGSKA (reference sequence). The ends lost 0 bases at V and 4 bases at J; junction bases unmatched: 8. The CDR3 has 16 amino acids. For the CDR3, the DNA is TGCAGTGCTAGAGATTTTGGGCGACTAGCGGGAGAGACCCAGTACTTC. It codes for CSARDFGRLAGETQYF.

There are many counts of this clonotype. For the CDR3, the DNA is TGTGCCAGCAGTTTTTGGGGACTAGCGGGAGGTACCGGGGAGCTGTTTTTT. Translated, it gives CASSFWGLAGGTGELFF. The chain combines TRBV27 with TRBJ2-2, with 15 nucleotides matching TRBD2. This CDR3 comprises 17 residues. From germline, CDR1 is MNHEY and CDR2 SMNVEV (reference sequence). Trimming took 3 bases from V and 5 from J; bases not matched to a gene: 4.

A few counts support this clonotype. The chain uses TRBV12-5 and TRBJ2-3; no clear D. CDR3 size: 15 residues. Trimming removed 1 base from V and 4 bases from J, with 12 bases in between. CDR1 LGHNT and CDR2 FRNRAP come from the germline V gene. The CDR3 region is CASGLGPRESDTQYF. The CDR3 bases are TGTGCTAGTGGTTTGGGACCAAGGGAATCAGATACGCAGTATTTT.

In its sample, this clonotype was seen a few times. The chain employs TRBV7-6 and TRBJ2-7, with D possibly being TRBD1 (6 bases). V was shortened by 3 bases and J by 2 bases, with 14 bases between the two germline ends. The CDR3 consists of 15 residues. Looked up from germline, CDR1 is SGHVS and CDR2 is FNYEAQ. The CDR3 DNA reads TGTGCCAGCAGCTTGGGGGCAGGGACCCCCTACGAGCAGTACTTC. Protein sequence: CASSLGAGTPYEQYF.

This clonotype has ten or more counts. V gene TRBV2 combines with J gene TRBJ2-1; D not resolved. The CDR3 sequence is 12 residues long. Germline-derived CDR1 and CDR2 are SNHLY and FYNNEI. Deletions cut 5 bases from V and 7 bases from J, with 9 bases between. CDR3 loop: CASSQDSNEQFF. CDR3 coding DNA: TGTGCCAGCAGTCAAGACTCGAATGAGCAGTTCTTC.

This clonotype occurred a few times. The rearrangement uses TRBV6-5 and TRBJ2-1; 12 nucleotides agree with TRBD2. This CDR3 has 16 residues. J was trimmed by 9 bases and V by 6 bases; bases with no gene match: 12. Germline V gene data show CDR1 as MNHEY and CDR2 as SVGAGI. The CDR3 protein is CASSATSSGGAFEQFF. In DNA form, the CDR3 reads TGTGCCAGCAGCGCCACCTCTAGCGGGGGGGCCTTTGAGCAGTTCTTC.

This clonotype was seen a few times. J is TRBJ1-1 and V is TRBV9; no clear D. The V gene lost 0 bases and the J gene lost 1 base, with 13 bases spanning the gap. CDR3 size: 16 residues. The V gene's germline CDR1 is SGDLS and CDR2 YYNGEE. DNA of the CDR3: TGTGCCAGCAGCGTAGCTCCGACTGAAAGGAACACTGAAGCTTTCTTT. Translation: CASSVAPTERNTEAFF. Filled out from reference TRBV9 and TRBJ1-1, the complete variable domain reads DSGVTQTPKHLITATGQRVTLRCSPRSGDLSVYWYQQSLDQGLQFLIQYYNGEERAKGNILERFSAQQFPDLHSELNLSSLELGDSALYFCASSVAPTERNTEAFFGQGTRLTVV.

This clonotype was seen a few times. The rearrangement links TRBV7-8 to TRBJ2-7; D is perhaps TRBD1 (5 bases). This CDR3 comprises 15 residues. Germline CDR1 is SGHVS and CDR2 is FQNEAQ. V shed 5 bases and J shed 0 bases, with 14 bases lying between them. CDR3 in amino acids: CASSLDSKGSYEQYF. The DNA for the CDR3 is TGTGCCAGCAGCCTCGACAGCAAGGGCTCCTACGAGCAGTACTTC.

The CDR3 is CSARTSGSYEQYF. DNA of the CDR3: TGCAGTGCTAGAACTAGCGGCTCCTACGAGCAGTACTTC. This sequence joins TRBV20-1 and TRBJ2-7, with 8 bases identical to TRBD2. This CDR3 spans 13 amino acids. V shed 2 bases and J 0 bases; nucleotides not matched to a gene: 0. CDR1 and CDR2 (germline): DFQATT, SNEGSKA (reference sequence).